A single T cell receptor (beta chain) is shown here with its context. Its recognized antigen is unknown. Per-base quality was not reported, and no clone a single base away is much larger than it. This entry is derived from a study of Graves' ophthalmopathy and Graves' hyperthyroidism listed by TCRdb under 2018. Turning to the overall study: Peripheral blood was collected before any treatment was given, at the time of initial diagnosis. In total, 135 blood samples were TCR-sequenced: 40 to 45 ophthalmopathy, roughly 77 hyperthyroidism and 17 hyperthyroidism-to-ophthalmopathy patients. An independent validation cohort comprised some 19 hyperthyroidism patients and 15 to 17 patients who later progressed from hyperthyroidism to ophthalmopathy. T-cell repertoires of thyroid tissue and blood were compared in over five hyperthyroidism patients. Following sampling, methimazole starting at 30 mg daily was administered to hyperthyroidism patients, and high-dose intravenous methylprednisolone was administered to ophthalmopathy patients. The study used signatures of the TCR beta repertoire to tell Graves' ophthalmopathy apart from Graves' hyperthyroidism and to predict which patients would progress to ophthalmopathy. A discovery set of about 99 patients (roughly 41 ophthalmopathy, 55 to 60 stable hyperthyroidism) was enrolled to explore V-J signatures distinguishing ophthalmopathy from hyperthyroidism.

The study at large found these results: In validation, the model predicted ophthalmopathy progression with about 71% sensitivity and around 72% specificity; 12 predicted patients were CT-confirmed with GO in a median of 6.5 months. Most of the expanded thyroid clonotypes with a frequency above 0.001 were also detected in blood, and it was suggested that the thyroid immune response may be reflected by blood repertoires. Sample size was not statistically predetermined, and group allocation was not concealed from the investigators. In cross-validation, the 13-signature model distinguished ophthalmopathy from stable hyperthyroidism with about 88% sensitivity and about 84% specificity, and in the test set the corresponding values were roughly 80% and 76%.

Ophthalmopathy patients had moderately to severely active disease, Clinical Activity Score of at least 3, NOSPECS grade of at least 4, and disease duration under 3 months. Patients with other autoimmune diseases, uncontrolled infections, pregnancy or lactation were excluded. Diagnosis was based on clinical symptoms, serum thyroxine, TRAb, thyroid ultrasound and orbital computed tomography. Using Ficoll-Paque density gradient centrifugation, PBMCs were isolated from about 9.4 ml of fresh peripheral blood. Trizol reagent was used to extract the total RNA, and its quality was then checked on an Agilent 2100 Bioanalyzer. In the germline V gene, CDR1 corresponds to SGDLS and CDR2 to YYNGEE. The CDR3 runs 15 residues from the cysteine to the phenylalanine. Only CDR3 DNA remains: 45 bases, in frame from the first base. V is reduced by 0 bases and J by 0 bases, leaving a spacing of 7 bases between them. For repertoire sequencing, TCR beta CDR3 regions were amplified from RNA transcripts. A first-round RT-PCR used HTBI primers with the Qiagen OneStep RT-PCR kit, followed by a second-round multiplex PCR, size selection and purification. Sequencing of the libraries was carried out on an Illumina HiSeq2000 in paired-end mode with 100 bp reads. The authors' pipeline ran thus. SOAPnuke was used to process the reads, removing any read that contained adapters or uncalled bases, had a mean Phred below 15, or lacked an exact match to the constant primer or identifier. COPE v1.2.5 was used to merge the high-quality paired reads. Unique nucleotide sequences were defined as clonotypes and aligned to IMGT TRB V, D and J references using MiTCR v1.1. The analysis was limited to V-J combinations with a frequency above 0.0001, which together covered 98% to 99.2% of repertoires. For each V-J combination, a TCR clonal expansion and chaos score was defined as the ratio of F50 clonal expansion to chaos observed in the TCRdist matrix. Welch's t-statistics and random forest were used to reduce the features to 10 to 15 V-J combinations, which were then used as input to a naive Bayes classifier. The similarity between thyroid and blood repertoires was quantified using the Morisita-Horn index. TCRdb took the public reads, trimmed them with fastp at Q25, ran MiXCR for clone calling and kept in-frame beta chains. Rows are unified per CDR3 protein, each entry keeping the most common DNA and genes. Clone size and V and J calls follow TCRdb, not the original study. A total of 200,000 to 250,000 distinct CDR3 sequences appear in this sample, around 50% of them only once. The ten largest clones take up about 45% of the sample.

The chain employs TRBV9 and TRBJ1-3; perhaps TRBD1 is the D gene, with 5 bases matching. The TCR was taken from an adult man with Graves' ophthalmopathy. Sequenced material: peripheral blood. The CDR3 protein sequence reads: CASSVEGYSGNTIYF. The DNA is TGTGCCAGCAGCGTAGAGGGGTACTCTGGAAACACCATATATTTT.